This TCR beta chain was identified during a study of early T cells in non-severe SARS-CoV-2 infection. Study-wide context: Sequenced bulk RNA came from whole blood that was unsorted, and chains were unpaired.

CDR3 size: 16 residues. The V gene end was trimmed by 4 bases and the J gene end by 7 bases; junction bases not matched to a gene: 9. In germline, CDR1 is SGHDT, CDR2 YYEEEE. The TCR library protocol was used to attach unique molecular identifiers. These identifiers were attached to individual cDNA molecules. Each CDR3 protein is one row after TCRdb ran MiXCR on the 5' RACE reads. The sample carries roughly 50,000 distinct CDR3 sequences, approximately 8% recorded once. This clonotype originated in an adult who was a healthcare worker with PCR-confirmed SARS-CoV-2 infection or an uninfected control (not recorded which). This chain joins TRBV5-6 and TRBJ2-1, with 12 bases identical to TRBD1. Sequenced sample: whole blood. CDR3 coding DNA: TGTGCCAGCAGCCCCGGGGGACAGGGGGCCGAGAATGAGCAGTTCTTC. This gives the protein CASSPGGQGAENEQFF.